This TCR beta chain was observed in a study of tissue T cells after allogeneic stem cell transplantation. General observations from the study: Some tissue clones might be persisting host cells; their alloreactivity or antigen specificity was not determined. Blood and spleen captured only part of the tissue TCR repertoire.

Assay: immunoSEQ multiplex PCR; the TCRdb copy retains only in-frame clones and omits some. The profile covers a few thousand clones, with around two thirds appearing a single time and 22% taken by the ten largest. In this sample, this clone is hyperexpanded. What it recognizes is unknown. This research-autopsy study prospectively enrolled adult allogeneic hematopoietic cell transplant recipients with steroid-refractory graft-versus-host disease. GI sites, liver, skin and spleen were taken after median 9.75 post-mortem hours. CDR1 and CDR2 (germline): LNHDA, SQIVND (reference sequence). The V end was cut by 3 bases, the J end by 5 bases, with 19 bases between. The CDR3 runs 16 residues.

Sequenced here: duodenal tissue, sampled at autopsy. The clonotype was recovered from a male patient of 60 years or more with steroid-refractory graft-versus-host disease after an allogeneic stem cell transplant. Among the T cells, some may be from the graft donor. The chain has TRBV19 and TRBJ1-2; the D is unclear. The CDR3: CASSITVGDTRYGYTF. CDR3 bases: TGTGCCAGTAGTATCACCGTGGGCGACACTAGATATGGCTACACCTTC.